This record concerns one T cell receptor beta chain sequence. CDR1 is WNHNN, CDR2 SYGVQD, per germline (reference sequence). Unmatched junction bases numbered 6, after V lost 1 base and J lost 6 bases. The CDR3 spans 15 residues. The data are from a study of shared clonotypes between healthy human individuals. Overall study: The study enrolled two women and three men aged 18 to 49.

Using ten immunoSEQ deep assay plates, investigators sequenced unsorted PBMC DNA. Only in-frame clones appear in the TCRdb table, and some are missing; sequencing was by immunoSEQ multiplex PCR. The sample has fewer than 600,000 clones, around 79% seen once. There were no recent acute infections or vaccinations among the donors, who were healthy HIV-negative adults. This sequence joins TRBV10-1 and TRBJ2-3; 8 bases line up with TRBD2. The TCR was taken from a woman aged 40 to 55 in good health. Some clones in this sample may be carry-over from other donors' samples. Sequencing was performed on PBMCs. This CDR3 is CASSEFGGRMDTQYF. The CDR3 coding sequence is TGCGCCAGCAGTGAGTTCGGCGGGAGGATGGATACGCAGTATTTT.